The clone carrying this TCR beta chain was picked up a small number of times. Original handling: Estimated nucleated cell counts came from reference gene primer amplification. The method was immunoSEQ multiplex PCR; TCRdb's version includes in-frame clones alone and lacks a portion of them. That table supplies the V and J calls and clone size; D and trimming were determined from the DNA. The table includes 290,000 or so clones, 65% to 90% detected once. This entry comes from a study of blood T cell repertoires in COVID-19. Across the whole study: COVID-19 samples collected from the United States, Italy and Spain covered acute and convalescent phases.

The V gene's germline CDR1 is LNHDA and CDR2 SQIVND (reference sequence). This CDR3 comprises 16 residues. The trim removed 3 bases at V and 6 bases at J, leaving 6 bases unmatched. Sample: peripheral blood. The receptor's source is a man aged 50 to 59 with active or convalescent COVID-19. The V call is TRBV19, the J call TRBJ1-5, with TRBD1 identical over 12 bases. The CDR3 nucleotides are TGTGCCAGTAGTATGGGGTTGGGACAGGGGGCTCAGCCCCAGCATTTT. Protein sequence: CASSMGLGQGAQPQHF.